One sample yielded the 23 T cell receptor beta chains listed below, sequenced in a study of human T cells and chemical hapten exposure. Documented time point: patch test 1, 2 weeks after DPC sensitization. Treatment here: therapeutic diphenylcyclopropenone sensitization with weekly scalp DPC. MiXCR was run by TCRdb on the RACE reads, yielding one entry per CDR3 protein. Of approximately 340,000 distinct CDR3 sequences listed, around 7% are singletons. The material was whole blood, obtained in connection with sensitization to the hapten diphenylcyclopropenone (DPC). The receptors were sampled from a woman in her late teens or twenties with alopecia areata. Some clones in this sample may be carry-over from other donors' samples.

The chain carries TRBV6-1 and TRBJ1-5, with no clear D. CDR1 is MNHNS, CDR2 SASEGT, per germline. Trimming took off 1 base at V and 6 bases at J, with 13 bases between the two ends. The CDR3 has 15 residues. The CDR3 coding sequence is TGTGCCAGCAGTGAAGGGCCCCGGGGTAGTCAGCCCCAGCATTTT. As protein: CASSEGPRGSQPQHF.

This clonotype has ten or more counts. This rearrangement joins TRBV28 to TRBJ2-2, with a weak D call TRBD1 (6 bases). The CDR3 is made up of 14 amino acids. V gave up 5 bases and J gave up 4 bases, with 11 bases separating them. The germline V gene has CDR1 MDHEN and CDR2 SYDVKM. CDR3: CASSIGQSTGELFF. CDR3 bases: TGTGCCAGCAGTATTGGACAGAGCACCGGGGAGCTGTTTTTT.

This clonotype has a handful of counts. The chain joins TRBV4-3 to TRBJ1-1; possibly TRBD1 for D (6 bases). Trimming shortened V by 8 bases and J by 0 bases, and 10 bases separated the two germline ends. Germline lookup yields CDR1 LGHNA and CDR2 YSLEER. This CDR3 has 13 residues. The CDR3: CASAGGMNTEAFF. CDR3 nucleotides: TGCGCCAGCGCGGGGGGCATGAACACTGAAGCTTTCTTT.

This clonotype was observed many times. The CDR3: CASSLASTEETQYF. The CDR3 nucleotides are TGCGCCAGCAGCTTGGCCTCGACAGAAGAGACCCAGTACTTC. The J gene is TRBJ2-5, the V gene TRBV5-1; D might be TRBD1 (5 bases). Trimming took 0 bases from V and 3 from J, leaving 9 bases between them. CDR3 length equals 14 residues. In germline, CDR1 is SGHRS, CDR2 YFSETQ.

This sequence joins TRBV6-2 or TRBV6-3 and TRBJ2-2, with D unclear. The length of the CDR3 is 12 residues. Trimming removed 5 bases from V and 7 bases from J, with 8 bases in between. CDR1 and CDR2 (germline): MNHEY, SVGEGT. The CDR3 coding sequence is TGTGCCAGCAGTATGACCTTCGGGGAGCTGTTTTTT. It codes for CASSMTFGELFF.

The chain couples TRBV6-2 or TRBV6-3 to TRBJ2-7; D could derive from TRBD1 or TRBD2 (6 bases each). This CDR3 has 15 residues. V was shortened by 8 bases and J by 2 bases, with 19 bases between the two germline ends. Per the germline V gene, CDR1 is MNHEY and CDR2 is SVGEGT. CDR3 residues: CASGTLGLPPYEQYF. The CDR3, as DNA: TGTGCCAGCGGGACATTGGGACTCCCGCCCTACGAGCAGTACTTC.

This clonotype turned up a few times. The chain couples TRBV4-3 to TRBJ2-7, with 8 bases that match TRBD2. Trimming at V came to 4 bases and at J to 2 bases, leaving 7 bases not matched to a gene. CDR1 is LGHNA and CDR2 is YSLEER in the germline V gene. The CDR3 spans 15 residues. The CDR3 DNA is TGCGCCAGCAGCCCTAGAGACGGGGGGGCCTACGAGCAGTACTTC. It translates to CASSPRDGGAYEQYF.

Many counts were recorded for this clonotype. The chain uses TRBV28 and TRBJ2-1, with a weak D call TRBD2 (6 bases). This CDR3 region has 16 residues. Trimming cost V 6 bases and J 9 bases, with 24 bases left between them. Germline values: CDR1 MDHEN, CDR2 SYDVKM. CDR3 in amino acids: CASRGEGGDGSGEQFF. CDR3 nucleotide sequence: TGTGCCAGCAGGGGAGAGGGCGGGGATGGTTCGGGTGAGCAGTTCTTC.

This clonotype was counted between two and nine times. J is TRBJ1-5 and V is TRBV24-1, with D unresolved. The CDR3 contains 17 residues. CDR1 is KGHDR, CDR2 SFDVKD, per germline. V lost 6 bases and J lost 0, with 17 bases in between. CDR3 residues: CATSPAGGVYSNQPQHF. CDR3 DNA: TGTGCCACCAGTCCCGCCGGTGGGGTATATAGCAATCAGCCCCAGCATTTT.

This clonotype was detected ten times or more. The J gene is TRBJ2-6, the V gene TRBV7-2; TRBD2 matches 10 bases. The germline CDR1 and CDR2 sequences are SGHTA and FQGNSA. The trim removed 6 bases at V and 3 bases at J, leaving 17 bases unmatched. The CDR3 spans 20 residues. In DNA, the CDR3 is TGTGCCAGCAGGGCAGACAGGAGCGGGGGGGCCCCCTTTGGGGCCAACGTCCTGACTTTC. Its translation is CASRADRSGGAPFGANVLTF.

As concerns this clonotype: The junction departs from germline at one end; a sequencing error may be responsible. The V gene is TRBV9, the J gene TRBJ1-6, with no clear D. CDR3 length equals 13 residues. From germline, CDR1 is SGDLS and CDR2 YYNGEE. CDR3 sequence: CASSLMDNSPPHF. The CDR3 DNA follows: TGTGCCAGCAGCCTTATGGATAATTCACCCCCCCACTTT.

The chain is built from TRBV20-1 and TRBJ2-6, with 8 bases fitting TRBD1. Germline CDR1 DFQATT, CDR2 SNEGSKA (reference sequence). V shed 0 bases, J shed 1 base, and the junction held 5 bases outside the gene matches. The CDR3 has 17 residues. The CDR3 here is CSARDPQGASGANVLTF. The CDR3 bases are TGCAGTGCTAGAGACCCCCAGGGGGCATCTGGGGCCAACGTCCTGACTTTC.

This clonotype came up a few times. The CDR3 DNA follows: TGTGCCAGCAAGGGGACCGCCAATCAGCCCCAGCATTTT. Amino acids: CASKGTANQPQHF. The chain uses TRBV6-6 and TRBJ1-5; D perhaps matches TRBD1 (5 bases). Germline V lookup: CDR1 MNHNY, CDR2 SVGAGI (reference sequence). The CDR3 contains 13 residues. The V gene lost 7 bases and the J gene lost 3 bases, with 10 bases spanning the gap.

This sequence joins TRBV14 and TRBJ2-2; D possibly corresponds to TRBD1 (6 bases). This CDR3 is 17 amino acids long. The germline V and J ends were trimmed by 5 bases and 4 bases, with 20 bases remaining between them. CDR1 is SGHDN and CDR2 is FVKESK in the germline V gene. The CDR3: CASSNRLDSTSTGELFF. CDR3 in DNA: TGTGCCAGCAGCAATCGCCTGGACAGCACCTCCACCGGGGAGCTGTTTTTT.

This clonotype was observed a few times. V usage is TRBV27 and J usage is TRBJ1-1; D gene ambiguous. Germline V gene sequence: CDR1 MNHEY, CDR2 SMNVEV (reference sequence). CDR3 length: 14 amino acids. DNA of the CDR3: TGTTTCCTCCAGATTGGGTCAGAGAACACTGAAGCTTTCTTT. Residues: CFLQIGSENTEAFF.

This clonotype was picked up a small number of times. The J gene is TRBJ2-5, the V gene TRBV7-6, with D perhaps TRBD1 (6 bases). Looked up from germline, CDR1 is SGHVS and CDR2 is FNYEAQ. The CDR3 totals 14 residues. V shed 2 bases and J shed 4 bases, with 11 bases lying between them. CDR3 in amino acids: CASSLLEQGETQYF. CDR3 nucleotides: TGTGCCAGCAGCTTATTAGAACAGGGAGAGACCCAGTACTTC.

The J gene is TRBJ1-2, the V gene TRBV5-4; no clear D gene. CDR1 is SGHNT, CDR2 YYREEE, per germline (reference sequence). The CDR3 totals 13 residues. Trimming removed 4 bases at V and 4 bases at J, with 11 bases between. The CDR3 DNA follows: TGTGCCAGCAGCCTGATGCTCGGCTATGGCTACACCTTC. Translated, it gives CASSLMLGYGYTF.

This clonotype appeared a few times. This chain connects TRBV6-4 to TRBJ1-5; no definite D call. This CDR3 is built from 14 residues. The V and J ends lost 3 bases and 5 bases respectively, with 11 bases between them. In germline, CDR1 is MRHNA, CDR2 SNTAGT. CDR3 residues: CASSDSIPDQPQHF. The CDR3 coding sequence is TGTGCCAGCAGTGATTCAATTCCCGATCAGCCCCAGCATTTT.

J is TRBJ2-3 and V is TRBV5-1; D is ambiguous. The V and J ends lost 6 bases and 1 base respectively, with 15 bases between them. CDR3 length: 15 amino acids. Germline loops: CDR1 SGHRS, CDR2 YFSETQ. This chain's CDR3 is CASTSVTSGTDTQYF. The CDR3 bases are TGCGCCAGCACCTCCGTTACTTCGGGCACAGATACGCAGTATTTT.

The chain recombines TRBV12-3 or TRBV12-4 with TRBJ1-5, with D tentatively TRBD1 (6 bases). This CDR3 spans 16 amino acids. V lost 3 bases and J 1 base, leaving 13 bases between the germline ends. CDR3 in amino acids: CASSFTGGGSNQPQHF. CDR3 nucleotides: TGTGCCAGCAGTTTTACGGGGGGCGGAAGCAATCAGCCCCAGCATTTT.

This clonotype appeared a few times. V gene TRBV12-3 or TRBV12-4 combines with J gene TRBJ1-1, with TRBD1 matching 9 bases. V gave up 4 bases and J gave up 4 bases; unmatched junction bases: 4. This CDR3 is 14 amino acids long. CDR3 amino acids: CASSWDRAVTEAFF. In DNA, the CDR3 is TGTGCCAGCAGTTGGGACAGGGCGGTCACTGAAGCTTTCTTT.

V is TRBV5-1 and J is TRBJ1-1, with 9 bases lining up with TRBD1. Germline V lookup: CDR1 SGHRS, CDR2 YFSETQ. V shed 3 bases, J shed 3 bases, and the junction held 6 bases outside the gene matches. The CDR3 spans 15 residues. DNA of the CDR3: TGCGCCAGCAGCTGGGGGGACAGGGACGACACTGAAGCTTTCTTT. Protein sequence: CASSWGDRDDTEAFF.

The V and J genes are TRBV27 and TRBJ1-1; D gene uncertain. The CDR3 is 15 amino acids. Trimming left V 5 bases short and J 2 bases short, with 15 bases between. Germline CDR1 MNHEY, CDR2 SMNVEV (reference sequence). CDR3: CASSLTYTLNTEAFF. As DNA, the CDR3 is TGTGCCAGCAGTCTTACCTACACCCTTAACACTGAAGCTTTCTTT.